This T cell receptor beta chain derives from a study of a mutant IDH1 vaccine in newly diagnosed glioma (dated by TCRdb to about 2021). As for the study more broadly: Vaccination started 4-6 weeks after radiotherapy alone, or was given together with temozolomide cycles in the groups whose treatment included chemotherapy. The week-35 safety follow-up was designated visit V12, and the week-47 end of study was designated visit V13. Peripheral blood samples were drawn at six visits, namely V03 (baseline), V05, V07, V10, V12 and V13. Longitudinal TCRB deep sequencing was performed for 25 to 30 treated patients wherever samples were available for exploratory analyses. Before enrollment, most patients had been given radiochemotherapy with temozolomide as standard therapy, while the rest had received either radiotherapy alone or temozolomide alone. The approximately 29 treated patients were roughly 62% male and 37.5% female, with a mean age of approximately 40 years. The paper as a whole reports these results and caveats: Across multiple MHC alleles, vaccine-induced immune responses were seen in nearly 95% of patients. PBMC samples for TCRB deep sequencing were selected based on availability. Pseudoprogression appeared unrelated to alterations in the top peripheral T cell clonotypes detected by TCRB sequencing. The authors noted that analyses of patient blood samples could not be reproduced because of sample limitations.

Inclusive of the bounding cysteine and phenylalanine, the CDR3 is 15 residues long. CDR3 DNA is the only sequence kept; it has 45 bases, read in frame from the first base. Via the germline V gene, CDR1 is SGHRS and CDR2 YFSETQ. Clipping removes 4 bases from V and 0 bases from J, with 4 as the unmatched junction base count. Concerning this clone itself: Its antigen specificity is not known. No qualities accompany the bases; no much larger clone lies one base away.

The sample's time point label, in plain terms: week 35, safety follow-up. Every vaccine dose consisted of 300 ug of a 20-mer mutant IDH1 peptide in Montanide, administered subcutaneously together with topical imiquimod. Patients received eight vaccinations in weeks 1, 3, 5, 7, 11, 15, 19 and 23, corresponding to visits V03 through V10. The donors had newly diagnosed IDH1-mutant astrocytomas of WHO grade 3 or 4 that showed loss of nuclear ATRX. The samples were drawn from NOA16, a multicentre, single-arm, open-label phase I trial in Germany that tested a mutant IDH1 peptide vaccine in humans for the first time. Genomic DNA for TCRB sequencing was isolated from EDTA blood with the DNeasy Blood and Tissue Kit. Libraries were constructed by the immunoSEQ multiplex PCR assay. Rearranged TCR beta chain sequences were amplified with the hsTCRB Kit following the manufacturer's protocol. Sequencing of TCRB libraries was carried out on an Illumina MiSeq. As for how the authors treated the data: Demultiplexing, trimming and gene mapping were performed with the kit vendor's proprietary platform. Imported from immuneACCESS, the table was reduced by TCRdb to in-frame sequences with V and J called. These copies leave out some clones; in studies compared against another copy, an unresolved V gene accounts for under half, and the cause of the remainder is not known. For V, J and clone size, that table is used; D and trimming come from the DNA. The sample table contains 45,000 to 50,000 clones; only one count was recorded for roughly 91% of them. Of the sample, 4.5% to 6% is held by the ten largest clones.

Sequenced here: PBMCs, sampled from a glioma patient whose treatment included an IDH1 peptide vaccine. The chain was built from TRBV5-1 and TRBJ2-5; TRBD1 fits 9 bases in the junction. This clonotype was obtained from a woman between 40 and 50 years old with glioma. The nucleotide sequence reads as follows: TGCGCCAGCAGCGCCGGGACAGGGAACCAAGAGACCCAGTACTTC. It codes for CASSAGTGNQETQYF. With all but the CDR3 taken from the reference TRBV5-1 and TRBJ2-5 genes, the full variable domain is: KAGVTQTPRYLIKTRGQQVTLSCSPISGHRSVSWYQQTPGQGLQFLFEYFSETQRNKGNFPGRFSGRQFSNSRSEMNVSTLELGDSALYLCASSAGTGNQETQYFGPGTRLLVL.